This T cell receptor beta chain was found in a study of T cell repertoires in cytomegalovirus infection. Overall study: Public TCR beta signatures indicated both CMV infection and matching HLA type.

Study results and caveats: Identification of carriers of CMV plus the relevant HLA was performed using cumulative public TCR beta family frequency. The ex vivo response showed dominance by HLA-C-restricted CMV-specific TCR beta clonotypes.

The CDR3 has 19 residues. In germline, CDR1 is LNHDA, CDR2 SQIVND (reference sequence). With 2 bases clipped from V and 2 bases from J, the junction kept 14 bases outside the gene matches. TCRdb itself ran the reads through MiXCR, one entry per CDR3 protein. The sample includes 290,000 or so distinct CDR3 sequences, roughly 26% of them seen just once. This clonotype was seen a few times. The antigen remains undetermined. The V and J genes are TRBV19 and TRBJ1-5, with TRBD1 matching over 8 bases. This TCR derives from a human donor in good health (CMV status not recorded). Some clones in this sample may be carry-over from other donors' samples. The sample taken for sequencing was PBMCs. CDR3 in amino acids: CASSIIGTGRPGGNQPQHF. The CDR3 DNA reads TGTGCCAGTAGTATAATAGGGACAGGACGACCCGGTGGCAATCAGCCCCAGCATTTT.